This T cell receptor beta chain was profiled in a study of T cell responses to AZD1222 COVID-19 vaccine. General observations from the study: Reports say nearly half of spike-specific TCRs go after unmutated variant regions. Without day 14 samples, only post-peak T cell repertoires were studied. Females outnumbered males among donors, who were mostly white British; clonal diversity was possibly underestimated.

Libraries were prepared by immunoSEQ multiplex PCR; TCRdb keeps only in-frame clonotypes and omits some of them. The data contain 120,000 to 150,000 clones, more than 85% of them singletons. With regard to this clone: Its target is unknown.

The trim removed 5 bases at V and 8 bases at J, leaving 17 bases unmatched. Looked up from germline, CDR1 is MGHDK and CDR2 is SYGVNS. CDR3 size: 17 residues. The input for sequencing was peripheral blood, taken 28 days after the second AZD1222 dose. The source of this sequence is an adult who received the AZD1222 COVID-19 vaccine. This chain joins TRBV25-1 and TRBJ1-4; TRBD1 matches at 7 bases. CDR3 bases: TGTGCCAGCAGTTCGAAGGGGACAGAGCATAATGAGGAAAAACTGTTTTTT. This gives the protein CASSSKGTEHNEEKLFF.